These T cell receptor beta chains were read from a single sample in a study of stem cell transplantation in POMP-related autoinflammatory disease. Profiled with immunoSEQ multiplex PCR; TCRdb holds only in-frame clones, not every one. The top ten clones hold approximately 54% of a sample with roughly 10,000 clones, about 87% of them seen once. The sequencing here drew on CD8+ T cells from PBMCs, taken before stem cell transplantation. All receptors come from a human donor with POMP-related autoinflammation and immune dysregulation (PRAID). CDR3s include the opening cysteine and the closing phenylalanine or tryptophan. A D gene is named only where the DNA matches it firmly. Rows give clone size only sometimes, using once, few, many, or a class for an expanded clone.

j_call,d_call,clone_size,v_call,cdr3_nt,cdr3_aa
TRBJ1-4,.,.,TRBV7-9,TGTGCCAGCAGCCCATTACCGGATGAAAAACTGTTTTTT,CASSPLPDEKLFF
TRBJ2-4,.,.,TRBV14,TGTGCCAGCAGCCAAGAGGAGCCCCACAAAAACATTCAGTACTTC,CASSQEEPHKNIQYF
TRBJ1-5,.,few,TRBV12-5,TGTGCTAGTGCCCCTACGGGGGGAGGCAATCAGCCCCAGCATTTT,CASAPTGGGNQPQHF
TRBJ2-3,.,once,TRBV5-1,TGCGCCAGCAGCTTTTTTGGTTCAGACACTAGCACAGATACGCAGTATTTT,CASSFFGSDTSTDTQYF
TRBJ1-1,.,once,TRBV4-2,TGTGCCAGCAGCTTCGGGAACACTGAAGCTTTCTTT,CASSFGNTEAFF
TRBJ2-5,TRBD1,.,TRBV10-2,TGCGCCAGCAGCGCAAGGACAGGCTTAGATCCCGGGTTGGAGACCCAGTACTTC,CASSARTGLDPGLETQYF
TRBJ2-7,TRBD2,.,TRBV6-6,TGTGCCAGCACTCCGAGCGGGAGCGGTAACGGGCAGTACTTC,CASTPSGSGNGQYF
TRBJ2-7,TRBD1,few,TRBV19,TGTGCCAGTAGTGCTTCTGGGACAGGGGGCTGGGAGCAGTACTTC,CASSASGTGGWEQYF
TRBJ1-2,.,.,TRBV4-1,TGCGCCAGCAGCCAAGAAACAGGTTCTGACACCTTC,CASSQETGSDTF
TRBJ2-3,.,.,TRBV6-1,TGTGCCAGCAGGCTAGCCGCAGGTAGCACAGATACGCAGTATTTT,CASRLAAGSTDTQYF
TRBJ2-3,TRBD2,.,TRBV7-9,TGTGCCAGCAGCTTAGGGTGGAAGCGGGGGGCGGGAGATACGCAGTATTTT,CASSLGWKRGAGDTQYF
TRBJ2-7,.,.,TRBV29-1,TGCAGCGTTGAAGAGTTCTACGAGCAGTACTTC,CSVEEFYEQYF
TRBJ1-1,.,.,TRBV29-1,TGCAGCGTCCCGTCCCGGCGGGTAGGTAGCACTGAAGCTTTCTTT,CSVPSRRVGSTEAFF
TRBJ2-5,TRBD2,.,TRBV28,TGTGCCAGCCGCCCTCCTCTAGCGGGAATCCAAGAGACCCAGTACTTC,CASRPPLAGIQETQYF
TRBJ2-1,.,.,TRBV7-9,TGTGCCAGCAGCAGTAGATTGTTGCAGTTCTTC,CASSSRLLQFF
TRBJ2-7,TRBD1,.,TRBV30,TGTGCCTGGAGCTATAAGACAGGGGGCTACGAGCAGTACTTC,CAWSYKTGGYEQYF
TRBJ2-5,.,.,TRBV27,TGTGCCAGCAGTTTATCTGGTACCTTCCAAGAGACCCAGTACTTC,CASSLSGTFQETQYF
TRBJ2-2,.,.,TRBV5-4,TGTGCCAGCAGCTTCGATACGGCCCCAGACACCGGGGAGCTGTTTTTT,CASSFDTAPDTGELFF
TRBJ2-3,.,.,TRBV11-2,TGTGCCAGCAGCACCACCTGGACAGCGGGTACTAGCACAGATACGCAGTATTTT,CASSTTWTAGTSTDTQYF
TRBJ2-7,TRBD1,.,TRBV5-5,TGTGCCAGCAGCTTGGACGGGACAGGGGGTTACGAGCAGTACTTC,CASSLDGTGGYEQYF
TRBJ2-6,.,.,TRBV5-1,TGCGCCAGCAGCTTGGGCTATGGGGCCAACGTCCTGACTTTC,CASSLGYGANVLTF
TRBJ1-1,TRBD1,.,TRBV6-1,TGTGCCAGCATGGAGGGGGCCACTGAAGCTTTCTTT,CASMEGATEAFF
TRBJ2-7,.,few,TRBV7-9,TGTGCCAGCAGCCGCCTGCGACTGGGATCCTACGAGCAGTACTTC,CASSRLRLGSYEQYF
TRBJ1-3,.,.,TRBV6-5,TGTGCCAGCAGTTACCTGGGAAACACCATATATTTT,CASSYLGNTIYF
TRBJ1-2,.,.,TRBV28,TGTGCCAGCGAATCGAGACAGAGACTTAACTATGGCTACACCTTC,CASESRQRLNYGYTF
TRBJ2-1,.,.,TRBV27,TGTGCCAGCACCATCGGGAATGAGCAGTTCTTC,CASTIGNEQFF
TRBJ1-1,TRBD1,.,TRBV6-5,TGTGCCAGCAGTTACTCCGGGACAGGGGTCGAAGCTTTCTTT,CASSYSGTGVEAFF
TRBJ2-7,.,.,TRBV27,TGTGCCAGCAGTTTAGCCGCAAACTACGAGCAGTACTTC,CASSLAANYEQYF
TRBJ1-2,.,few,TRBV2,TGTGCCTCACCCGGGACGAATTATGGCTACACCTTC,CASPGTNYGYTF
TRBJ1-3,TRBD1,.,TRBV28,TGTGCCAGCAGTTTATCCGGACAGGCCTACCCTGGCACTGGAAACACCATATATTTT,CASSLSGQAYPGTGNTIYF
TRBJ1-5,.,.,TRBV19,TGTGCCAGTAGTATGGGGACAAACAGCAATCAGCCCCAGCATTTT,CASSMGTNSNQPQHF
TRBJ2-1,.,.,TRBV28,TGTGCCAGCAGTTGGGCAGGGAACTACAATGAGCAGTTCTTC,CASSWAGNYNEQFF
TRBJ2-1,.,.,TRBV19,TGTGCCAGTAGGATTCAGGGGAGCTCCTACAATGAGCAGTTCTTC,CASRIQGSSYNEQFF
TRBJ2-1,.,.,TRBV25-1,TGTGCCACCCTCCAAGGGGCTAACAATGAGCAGTTCTTC,CATLQGANNEQFF
TRBJ1-3,.,.,TRBV6-6,TGTGCCAGCAGTTTACTTCCCCCTAGCTCTGGAAACACCATATATTTT,CASSLLPPSSGNTIYF
TRBJ2-1,.,.,TRBV4-1,TGCGCCAGCAGCCAAGACTCTCCTCGGGGTAGGGGCTCCTACAATGAGCAGTTCTTC,CASSQDSPRGRGSYNEQFF
TRBJ2-3,.,.,TRBV5-1,TGCGCCAGCAGCTTCGAAGGTACGCAGTATTTT,CASSFEGTQYF
TRBJ2-3,TRBD2,.,TRBV27,TGTGCCAGCAGTTTAAGCCTAGCGGGAGTCGCCGATACGCAGTATTTT,CASSLSLAGVADTQYF
TRBJ2-7,.,once,TRBV4-1,TGCGCCAGCAGCTCCCCGGACGGCTACGAGCAGTACTTC,CASSSPDGYEQYF
TRBJ2-1,TRBD2,.,TRBV7-9,TGTGCCAGCAGCCTAAGGACTAGCGGGAGTCTCTATGAGCAGTTCTTC,CASSLRTSGSLYEQFF
TRBJ1-1,TRBD1,.,TRBV13,TGTGCCAGCAGCTTAAGGGGACAGGGGTTCCATGAAGCTTTCTTT,CASSLRGQGFHEAFF
TRBJ1-5,.,.,TRBV6-1,TGTGCCAGCAGTGAAGAAAGGTATCAGCCCCAGCATTTT,CASSEERYQPQHF
TRBJ1-5,.,few,TRBV28,TGTGCCAGCAGTCCGTACTATCAGCCCCAGCATTTT,CASSPYYQPQHF
TRBJ2-2,TRBD2,.,TRBV5-1,TGCGCCAGCAGCCAACCTCCGGGACTAGTAAACACCGGGGAGCTGTTTTTT,CASSQPPGLVNTGELFF
TRBJ1-1,.,.,TRBV13,TGTGCCAGCAGCTTAGACGGGGGGCCTGAAGCTTTCTTT,CASSLDGGPEAFF
TRBJ1-1,TRBD1,.,TRBV14,TGTGCCAGCAGCCAACCCCCGGACAGGGGATTGACTGAAGCTTTCTTT,CASSQPPDRGLTEAFF
TRBJ2-1,TRBD2,.,TRBV19,TGTGCCAGTAGTATTGATAATCGGGTCCTAGCGGGACCATACAATGAGCAGTTCTTC,CASSIDNRVLAGPYNEQFF
TRBJ2-7,.,.,TRBV5-8,TGTGCCAGCAGCTTGGTGTCCTACGAGCAGTACTTC,CASSLVSYEQYF
TRBJ2-1,.,.,TRBV4-2,TGTGCCAGCAGCCAAGCGGGCGAGAGTCCTGAGCAGTTCTTC,CASSQAGESPEQFF
TRBJ2-1,.,.,TRBV4-1,TGCGCCAGCACTGGGTTAGCCGACAATGAGCAGTTCTTC,CASTGLADNEQFF
TRBJ1-3,.,.,TRBV27,TGTGCCAGCAGCATTATGGGTACTGGAAACACCATATATTTT,CASSIMGTGNTIYF
TRBJ2-1,TRBD2,.,TRBV5-4,TGTGCCAGCAGCGTTAGGACTAGCGGGAGAATCGATGAGCAGTTCTTC,CASSVRTSGRIDEQFF
TRBJ1-2,.,once,TRBV9,TGTGCCAGCAGCGCACAGGGTACTAACTATGGCTACACCTTC,CASSAQGTNYGYTF
TRBJ2-7,.,.,TRBV28,TGTGCCAGCAGTTTTCCCCCAGGGGTCTCCTACGAGCAGTACTTC,CASSFPPGVSYEQYF